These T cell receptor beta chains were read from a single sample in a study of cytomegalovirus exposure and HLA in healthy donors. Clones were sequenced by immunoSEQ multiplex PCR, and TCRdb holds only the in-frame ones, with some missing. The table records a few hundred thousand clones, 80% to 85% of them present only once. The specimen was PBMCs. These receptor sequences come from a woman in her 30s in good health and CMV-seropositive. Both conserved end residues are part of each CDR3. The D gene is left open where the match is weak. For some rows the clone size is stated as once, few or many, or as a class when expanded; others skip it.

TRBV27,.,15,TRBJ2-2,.,CASSLLQSNTGELFF,TGTGCCAGCAGTTTATTACAGTCTAACACCGGGGAGCTGTTTTTT
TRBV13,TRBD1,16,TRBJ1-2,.,CASSPSEGALFYGYTF,TGTGCCAGCAGCCCATCTGAGGGGGCGCTTTTCTATGGCTACACCTTC
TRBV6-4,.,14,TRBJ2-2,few,CASSDNGNTGELFF,TGTGCCAGCAGTGATAACGGTAACACCGGGGAGCTGTTTTTT
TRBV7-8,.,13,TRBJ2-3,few,CASSPKSTDTQYF,TGTGCCAGCAGCCCAAAAAGCACAGATACGCAGTATTTT
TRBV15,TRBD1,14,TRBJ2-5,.,CATSRDRGQETQYF,TGTGCCACCAGCAGGGACAGGGGGCAAGAGACCCAGTACTTC
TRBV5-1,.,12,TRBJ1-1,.,CASSLGGDEAFF,TGCGCCAGCAGCTTGGGTGGAGATGAAGCTTTCTTT
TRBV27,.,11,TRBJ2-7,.,CASSLGYEQYF,TGTGCCAGCAGTTTAGGTTACGAGCAGTACTTC
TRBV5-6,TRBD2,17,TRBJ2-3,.,CASSLPGTSGTTDTQYF,TGTGCCAGCAGCTTACCCGGGACTAGCGGGACCACAGATACGCAGTATTTT
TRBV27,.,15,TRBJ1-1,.,CASSLSGPLNTEAFF,TGTGCCAGCAGTTTATCCGGGCCACTGAACACTGAAGCTTTCTTT
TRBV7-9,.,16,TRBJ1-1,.,CASSFSSQGSNTEAFF,TGTGCCAGCAGCTTCTCGAGTCAAGGTTCAAACACTGAAGCTTTCTTT
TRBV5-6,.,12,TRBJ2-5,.,CASSQYQETQYF,TGTGCCAGCAGCCAGTACCAAGAGACCCAGTACTTC
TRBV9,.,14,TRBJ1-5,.,CASSVGGGDQPQHF,TGTGCCAGCAGCGTAGGGGGGGGTGATCAGCCCCAGCATTTT
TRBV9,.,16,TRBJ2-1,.,CASSVRNGATYNEQFF,TGTGCCAGCAGCGTTAGAAACGGGGCAACCTACAATGAGCAGTTCTTC
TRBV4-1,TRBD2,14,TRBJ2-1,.,CASSTSGDYNEQFF,TGCGCCAGCAGCACTAGCGGGGATTACAATGAGCAGTTCTTC
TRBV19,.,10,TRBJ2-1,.,CASSGNEQFF,TGTGCCAGTAGTGGAAATGAGCAGTTCTTC
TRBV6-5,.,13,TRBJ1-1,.,CASRRGLITEAFF,TGTGCCAGCAGACGGGGACTGATCACTGAAGCTTTCTTT
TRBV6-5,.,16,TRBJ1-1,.,CASSYISGDVNTEAFF,TGTGCCAGCAGTTACATTTCAGGGGACGTGAACACTGAAGCTTTCTTT
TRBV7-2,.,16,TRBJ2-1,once,CASSSFSGESYNEQFF,TGTGCCAGCAGCTCCTTTAGCGGAGAATCCTACAATGAGCAGTTCTTC
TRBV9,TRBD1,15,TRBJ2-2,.,CASRTGASGTGELFF,TGTGCCAGCAGAACAGGGGCGTCGGGCACCGGGGAGCTGTTTTTT
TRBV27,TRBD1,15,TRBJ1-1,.,CASSFQGGTGTEAFF,TGTGCCAGCAGTTTTCAGGGGGGGACCGGCACTGAAGCTTTCTTT
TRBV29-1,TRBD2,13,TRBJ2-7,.,CSVELAAGNEQYF,TGCAGCGTTGAGCTAGCGGCGGGGAACGAGCAGTACTTC
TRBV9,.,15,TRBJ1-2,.,CASSVGRQEGYGYTF,TGTGCCAGCAGCGTAGGTCGACAGGAGGGGTATGGCTACACCTTC
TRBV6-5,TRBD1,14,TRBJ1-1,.,CASSPGQGLTEAFF,TGTGCCAGCAGTCCCGGACAGGGCTTGACTGAAGCTTTCTTT
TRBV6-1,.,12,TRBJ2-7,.,CASSEGIYEQYF,TGTGCCAGCAGTGAAGGCATCTACGAGCAGTACTTC
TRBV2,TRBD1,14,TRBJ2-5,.,CASSAGGLQETQYF,TGTGCCAGCAGTGCAGGGGGCCTCCAAGAGACCCAGTACTTC
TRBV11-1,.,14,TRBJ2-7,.,CASSRVGNSYEQYF,TGTGCCAGCAGCCGGGTTGGCAACTCCTACGAGCAGTACTTC